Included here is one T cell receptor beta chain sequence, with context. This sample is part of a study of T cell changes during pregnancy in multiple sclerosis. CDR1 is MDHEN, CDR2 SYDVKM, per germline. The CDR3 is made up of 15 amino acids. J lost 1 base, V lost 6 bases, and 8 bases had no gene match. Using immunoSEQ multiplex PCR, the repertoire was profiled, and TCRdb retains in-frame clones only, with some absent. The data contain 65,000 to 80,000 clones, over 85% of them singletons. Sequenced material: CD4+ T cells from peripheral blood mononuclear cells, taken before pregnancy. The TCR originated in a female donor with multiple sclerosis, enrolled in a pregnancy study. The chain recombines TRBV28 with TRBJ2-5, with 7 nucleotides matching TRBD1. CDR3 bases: TGTGCCAGCAGCAAACTTAGGGGGCCCCAAGAGACCCAGTACTTC. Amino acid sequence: CASSKLRGPQETQYF.